These 8 T cell receptor beta chains share one sample of origin, sequenced in a study of blood T cell repertoires in COVID-19. Libraries were prepared by immunoSEQ multiplex PCR; TCRdb keeps only in-frame clonotypes and omits some of them. The sample consists of some 80,000 clones, 60% to 85% of them appearing once. Sequencing was carried out using peripheral blood. The receptors were gathered from a human donor in a cohort sampled during active COVID-19.

The rearrangement joins TRBV14 to TRBJ2-3, with a tentative D call TRBD1 (6 bases). The CDR3 is made up of 13 amino acids. Germline V gene data show CDR1 as SGHDN and CDR2 as FVKESK. Trimming stripped 10 bases from V and 3 bases from J, with 14 bases between. CDR3 amino acids: CATGTLVTDTQYF. In DNA form, the CDR3 reads TGTGCCACAGGGACACTCGTAACAGATACGCAGTATTTT. The complete variable domain, with remaining parts taken from reference TRBV14 and TRBJ2-3, reads EAGVTQFPSHSVIEKGQTVTLRCDPISGHDNLYWYRRVMGKEIKFLLHFVKESKQDESGMPNNRFLAERTGGTYSTLKVQPAELEDSGVYFCATGTLVTDTQYFGPGTRLTVL.

In this sample, this clone turned up a few times. V is TRBV6-1 and J is TRBJ2-1, with 9 bases that match TRBD2. The germline V gene encodes CDR1 MNHNS and CDR2 SASEGT. J gave up 9 bases and V 1 base, and 10 bases lay outside the gene matches. The CDR3 extends over 16 amino acids. The CDR3 loop reads CASSEGVAGESSEQFF. CDR3 DNA: TGTGCCAGCAGTGAAGGGGTAGCGGGAGAATCGAGTGAGCAGTTCTTC.

In DNA, the CDR3 is TGCGCCAGCCGCGAACGGACAGCATACTACTTTTCACCCCTCCACTTT. Protein: CASRERTAYYFSPLHF. This chain uses TRBV5-1 with TRBJ1-6; D might be TRBD1 (6 bases). CDR1 is SGHRS and CDR2 is YFSETQ in the germline V gene. The ends were cut back, 7 bases at V and 9 bases at J, with 23 bases in the middle. This CDR3 region has 16 residues.

The chain carries TRBV14 and TRBJ2-3, with unresolved D. CDR1 is SGHDN and CDR2 is FVKESK in the germline V gene. CDR3 length equals 11 residues. V was clipped by 6 bases and J by 8 bases, with 9 bases between them. The CDR3 DNA reads as TGTGCCAGCAGTAACCGGGTTACGCAGTATTTT. Encoded protein: CASSNRVTQYF.

The V gene is TRBV27, the J gene TRBJ1-1; D remains unclear. Trimming took off 8 bases at V and 3 bases at J, with 13 bases between the two ends. This CDR3 is built from 13 residues. Germline V gene lookup returns CDR1 MNHEY and CDR2 SMNVEV (reference sequence). In nucleotides, the CDR3 is TGTGCCAGCGGGATCTGGCGGGACACTGAAGCTTTCTTT. Translation gives CASGIWRDTEAFF.

The chain uses TRBV5-1 and TRBJ1-1, with D maybe TRBD1 (5 bases). This CDR3 has 14 amino acids. CDR1 is SGHRS, CDR2 YFSETQ, per germline. The V end was cut by 2 bases, the J end by 5 bases, with 13 bases between. CDR3 nucleotides: TGCGCCAGCAGCTTTTTTGGGGGAGGTACTGAAGCTTTCTTT. Translated, it gives CASSFFGGGTEAFF.

This clone was detected only a few times. CDR3 nucleotide sequence: TGTGCCAGCAGTCCCCGGGCAGGGACAAGGGAAAAACTGTTTTTT. Its translation is CASSPRAGTREKLFF. V and J are TRBV28 and TRBJ1-4; D is possibly TRBD1 (6 bases). Germline V gene sequence: CDR1 MDHEN, CDR2 SYDVKM. Trimming cost V 5 bases and J 8 bases, with 18 bases left between them. The CDR3 extends over 15 amino acids.

This chain uses TRBV19 with TRBJ1-1; D is possibly TRBD1 (5 bases). V lost 1 base and J lost 3, with 12 bases in between. In germline, CDR1 is LNHDA, CDR2 SQIVND (reference sequence). The CDR3 covers 15 residues. In DNA, the CDR3 is TGTGCCAGTAGTATAGGGGGCGCGGGGGACACTGAAGCTTTCTTT. This gives the protein CASSIGGAGDTEAFF.